This T cell receptor beta chain was recorded in a study of early T cells in non-severe SARS-CoV-2 infection. A remark on this clonotype: The antigen remains unidentified.

Study outcomes and limitations: Matches to VDJdb favored anti-spike CD8 responses and missed private and CD4 specificities.

Individual cDNA molecules each received unique molecular identifiers attached to them. TCRdb called the 5' RACE reads again in MiXCR, with one record for every CDR3 protein. Of some 81,000 distinct CDR3 sequences in the sample, about a sixth are singletons; the top ten hold around 2.6%. The V gene lost 4 bases and the J gene lost 7 bases, with 10 bases spanning the gap. The CDR3 totals 13 residues. Looked up from germline, CDR1 is MGHDK and CDR2 is SYGVNS. The chain joins TRBV25-1 to TRBJ1-4; D is uncertain. The sequencing sample was made of whole blood. This sequence was found in an adult who was a healthcare worker with PCR-confirmed SARS-CoV-2 infection or an uninfected control (not recorded which). Here the CDR3 DNA reads TGTGCCAGCAGTGGGAGGGAGCTTGAAAAACTGTTTTTT. Encoded protein: CASSGRELEKLFF. Full variable domain (missing parts from reference TRBV25-1 and TRBJ1-4): EADIYQTPRYLVIGTGKKITLECSQTMGHDKMYWYQQDPGMELHLIHYSYGVNSTEKGDLSSESTVSRIRTEHFPLTLESARPSHTSQYLCASSGRELEKLFFGSGTQLSVL.